The clone carrying this T cell receptor beta chain occurred many times. Antigen specificity is unknown. This record comes from a study of human T cells and chemical hapten exposure. Study details: It was small differences in pooled library volume that mainly caused per-sample TCR yields to vary. Study-level points and caveats: DPC sensitization produced no change in TCRs with frequency above 1 in 1000.

The CDR3 is 11 residues long. The V end lost 5 bases, the J end lost 5 bases, and 4 bases lay between the germline ends. Germline CDR1 MNHEY, CDR2 SVGEGT. Documented time point: patch test 2, 6 weeks after DPC sensitization. Treatment reported: therapeutic diphenylcyclopropenone sensitization with weekly scalp DPC. TCRdb redid the calling of the RACE reads with MiXCR, one entry per CDR3 protein. The table includes 350,000 to 400,000 distinct CDR3 sequences, over 6% detected once. This rearrangement joins TRBV6-2 or TRBV6-3 to TRBJ2-1; no firm D call. The TCR comes from a woman between 18 and 29 years old with alopecia areata. Some clones in this sample may be carry-over from other donors' samples. The starting material was whole blood, obtained in connection with sensitization to the hapten diphenylcyclopropenone (DPC). CDR3 amino acids: CASSDNNEQFF. DNA for the CDR3: TGTGCCAGCAGTGACAACAATGAGCAGTTCTTC.